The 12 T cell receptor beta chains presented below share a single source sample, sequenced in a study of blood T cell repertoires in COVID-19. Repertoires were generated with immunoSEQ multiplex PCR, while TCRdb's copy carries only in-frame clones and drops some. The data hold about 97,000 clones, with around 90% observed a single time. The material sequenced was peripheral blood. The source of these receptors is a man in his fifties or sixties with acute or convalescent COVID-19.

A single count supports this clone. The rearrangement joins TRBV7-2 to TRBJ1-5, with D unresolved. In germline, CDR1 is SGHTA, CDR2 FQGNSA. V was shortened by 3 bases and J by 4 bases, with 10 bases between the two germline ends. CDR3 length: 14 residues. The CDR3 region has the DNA TGTGCCAGCAGCTTCGACGGAGTTAATCAGCCCCAGCATTTT. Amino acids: CASSFDGVNQPQHF.

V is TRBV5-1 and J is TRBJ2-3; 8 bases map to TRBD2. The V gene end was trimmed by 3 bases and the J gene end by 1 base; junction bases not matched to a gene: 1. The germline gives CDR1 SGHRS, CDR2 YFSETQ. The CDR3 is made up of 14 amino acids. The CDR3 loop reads CASSSTSGTDTQYF. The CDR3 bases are TGCGCCAGCAGCTCGACTAGCGGCACAGATACGCAGTATTTT. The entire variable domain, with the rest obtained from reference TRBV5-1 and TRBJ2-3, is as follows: KAGVTQTPRYLIKTRGQQVTLSCSPISGHRSVSWYQQTPGQGLQFLFEYFSETQRNKGNFPGRFSGRQFSNSRSEMNVSTLELGDSALYLCASSSTSGTDTQYFGPGTRLTVL.

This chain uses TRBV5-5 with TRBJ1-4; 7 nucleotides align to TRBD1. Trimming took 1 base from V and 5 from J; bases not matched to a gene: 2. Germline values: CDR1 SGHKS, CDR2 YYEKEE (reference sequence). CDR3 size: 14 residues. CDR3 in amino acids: CASSLWGQNEKLFF. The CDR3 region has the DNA TGTGCCAGCAGCTTGTGGGGACAGAATGAAAAACTGTTTTTT. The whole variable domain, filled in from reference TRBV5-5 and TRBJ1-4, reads DAGVTQSPTHLIKTRGQQVTLRCSPISGHKSVSWYQQVLGQGPQFIFQYYEKEERGRGNFPDRFSARQFPNYSSELNVNALLLGDSALYLCASSLWGQNEKLFFGSGTQLSVL.

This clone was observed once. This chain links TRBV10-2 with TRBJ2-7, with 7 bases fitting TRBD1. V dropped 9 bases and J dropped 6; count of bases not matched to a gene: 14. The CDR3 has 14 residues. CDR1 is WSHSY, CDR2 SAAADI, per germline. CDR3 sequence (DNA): TGCGCCAGTACGCCGGGACAGACGGCTAGCGAGCAGTACTTC. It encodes CASTPGQTASEQYF.

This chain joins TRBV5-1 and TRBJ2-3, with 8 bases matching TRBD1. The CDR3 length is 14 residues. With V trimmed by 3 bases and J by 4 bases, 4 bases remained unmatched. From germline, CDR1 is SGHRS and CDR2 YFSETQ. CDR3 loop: CASSSGGRADTQYF. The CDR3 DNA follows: TGCGCCAGCAGCTCAGGGGGCCGGGCAGATACGCAGTATTTT.

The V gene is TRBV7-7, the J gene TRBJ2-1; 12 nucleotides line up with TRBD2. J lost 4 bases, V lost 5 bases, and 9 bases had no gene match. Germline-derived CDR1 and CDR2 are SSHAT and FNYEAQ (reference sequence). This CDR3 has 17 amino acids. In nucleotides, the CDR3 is TGTGCCAGCAGCCCTACCCTTACTAGCGGGGGGTACAATGAGCAGTTCTTC. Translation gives CASSPTLTSGGYNEQFF.

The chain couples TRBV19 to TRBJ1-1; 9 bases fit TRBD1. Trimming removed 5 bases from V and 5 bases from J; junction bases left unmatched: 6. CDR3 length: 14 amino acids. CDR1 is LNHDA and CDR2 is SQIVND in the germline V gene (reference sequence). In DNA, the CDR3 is TGTGCCAGTAGTCTCGGACAGGGGAGGACTGAAGCTTTCTTT. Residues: CASSLGQGRTEAFF.

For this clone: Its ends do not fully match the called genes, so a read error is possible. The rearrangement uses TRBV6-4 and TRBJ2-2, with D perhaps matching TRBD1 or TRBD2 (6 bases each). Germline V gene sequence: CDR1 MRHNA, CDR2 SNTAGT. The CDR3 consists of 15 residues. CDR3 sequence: CASRRDTSNTGELFF. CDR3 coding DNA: TGTGCAAGCAGGAGGGACACCTCGAACACCGGGGAGCTGTTTTTT.

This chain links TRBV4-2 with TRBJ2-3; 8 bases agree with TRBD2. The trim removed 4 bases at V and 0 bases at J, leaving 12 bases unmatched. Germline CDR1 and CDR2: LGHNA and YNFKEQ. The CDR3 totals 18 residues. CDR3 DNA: TGTGCCAGCAGCCTGTTCGGGCGGGGGGCCCTTAGCACAGATACGCAGTATTTT. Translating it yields CASSLFGRGALSTDTQYF.

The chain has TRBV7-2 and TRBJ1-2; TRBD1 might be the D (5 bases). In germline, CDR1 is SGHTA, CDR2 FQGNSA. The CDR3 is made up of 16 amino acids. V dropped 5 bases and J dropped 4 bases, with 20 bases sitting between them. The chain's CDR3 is CASSQTGGIRGYGYTF. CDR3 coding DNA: TGTGCCAGCAGCCAAACCGGTGGTATAAGGGGCTATGGCTACACCTTC. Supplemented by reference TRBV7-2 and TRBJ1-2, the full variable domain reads GAGVSQSPSNKVTEKGKDVELRCDPISGHTALYWYRQSLGQGLEFLIYFQGNSAPDKSGLPSDRFSAERTGGSVSTLTIQRTQQEDSAVYLCASSQTGGIRGYGYTFGSGTRLTVV.

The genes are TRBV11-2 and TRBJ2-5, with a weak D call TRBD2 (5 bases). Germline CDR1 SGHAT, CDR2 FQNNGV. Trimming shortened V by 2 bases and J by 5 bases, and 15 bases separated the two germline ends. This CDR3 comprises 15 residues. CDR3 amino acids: CASSLRTGMVETQYF. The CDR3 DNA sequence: TGTGCCAGCAGCTTAAGGACGGGAATGGTCGAGACCCAGTACTTC.

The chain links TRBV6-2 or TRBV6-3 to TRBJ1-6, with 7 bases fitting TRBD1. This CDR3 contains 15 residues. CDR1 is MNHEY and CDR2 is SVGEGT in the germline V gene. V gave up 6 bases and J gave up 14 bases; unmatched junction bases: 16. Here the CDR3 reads CASSKQGTQRVSLHF. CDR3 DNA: TGTGCCAGCAGCAAACAGGGGACTCAACGGGTATCCCTCCACTTT.